The next 5 T cell receptor beta chains were all read from a single sample in a study of cytomegalovirus exposure and HLA in healthy donors. The primer mix had 60 Vbeta and 13 Jbeta primers. The assay was immunoSEQ multiplex PCR, and TCRdb's table has in-frame clones only and misses some. The sample lists 200,000 to 250,000 clones, 80% to 85% seen once, with roughly 0.66% in the top ten. Sequences were obtained from PBMCs. Receptors originate from a boy aged 2 to 9 in good health and CMV-seronegative.

This chain joins TRBV19 and TRBJ1-1; D gene ambiguous. Trimming removed 8 bases from V and 2 bases from J, with 15 bases in between. CDR1 is LNHDA, CDR2 SQIVND, per germline (reference sequence). The CDR3 extends over 14 amino acids. CDR3 in DNA: TGTGCCAGTGCAATGAGATCGGGTAACACTGAAGCTTTCTTT. This translates into CASAMRSGNTEAFF.

This chain joins TRBV6-6 and TRBJ1-6; 8 nucleotides match TRBD1. This CDR3 is built from 14 residues. V shed 6 bases and J 10 bases; nucleotides not matched to a gene: 8. The germline V gene encodes CDR1 MNHNY and CDR2 SVGAGI (reference sequence). Here the CDR3 reads CASRETGEGSPLHF. CDR3 nucleotides: TGTGCCAGCAGGGAGACAGGGGAAGGCTCACCCCTCCACTTT.

J is TRBJ2-7 and V is TRBV7-9, with D uncertain. V was clipped by 8 bases and J by 3 bases, with 11 bases between them. This CDR3 has 12 amino acids. The V gene's germline CDR1 is SEHNR and CDR2 FQNEAQ (reference sequence). The CDR3 here is CASSAVLYEQYF. Written as DNA, the CDR3 is TGTGCCAGCTCTGCGGTCCTCTACGAGCAGTACTTC.

In DNA form, the CDR3 reads TGTGCCAGCAGCGAGGTGGGGGACAGCAAATCACCCCTCCACTTT. This sequence encodes CASSEVGDSKSPLHF. The rearrangement joins TRBV9 to TRBJ1-6; 7 bases agree with TRBD1. The V segment lost 3 bases and the J segment 10 bases; nucleotides outside the gene matches: 10. CDR3 length: 15 residues. From germline, CDR1 is SGDLS and CDR2 YYNGEE. Drawing the rest from reference TRBV9 and TRBJ1-6, the complete variable domain is DSGVTQTPKHLITATGQRVTLRCSPRSGDLSVYWYQQSLDQGLQFLIQYYNGEERAKGNILERFSAQQFPDLHSELNLSSLELGDSALYFCASSEVGDSKSPLHFGNGTRLTVT.

CDR3 residues: CALACRGSKNIQYF. The CDR3 region has the DNA TGTGCCCTAGCTTGTCGGGGGTCCAAAAACATTCAGTACTTC. The chain links TRBV27 to TRBJ2-4, with TRBD2 as a possible D gene (6 bases). Per germline, CDR1 MNHEY and CDR2 SMNVEV (reference sequence). Trimming removed 11 bases at V and 2 bases at J, with 16 bases between. The CDR3 has 14 residues.